Listed below are T cell receptor beta chains from one sample, sequenced in a study of blood T cells in healthy people across ages. TCRdb fed the 5' RACE reads into MiXCR, producing one record per CDR3 protein. The sample has roughly 1.4 million distinct CDR3 sequences; roughly 60% are singletons. Sample: blood. The receptors stem from a man younger than 35 in good health. CDR3s include the opening cysteine and the closing phenylalanine or tryptophan. The D gene is left open where the match is weak. Rows give clone size only sometimes, using once, few, many, or a class for an expanded clone.

TRBJ2-7	.	.	TRBV20-1	CSASGRLHEQYF	TGCAGTGCTAGCGGCAGGCTCCACGAGCAGTACTTC
TRBJ2-3	TRBD2	.	TRBV20-1	CTATPLAGTSDTQYF	TGCACCGCTACCCCTTTAGCGGGAACCTCAGATACGCAGTATTTT
TRBJ2-5	TRBD1	few	TRBV7-2	CASSLYWTGVYEQYF	TGTGCCAGCAGCTTATACTGGACAGGGGTCTATGAGCAGTACTTC
TRBJ1-4	.	.	TRBV6-2/TRBV6-3	CASSFRRNEKLFF	TGTGCCAGCAGTTTCCGGCGTAATGAAAAACTGTTTTTT
TRBJ1-3	.	.	TRBV6-1	CASSEGLGTGNTIYF	TGTGCCAGCAGTGAAGGTCTGGGGACTGGAAACACCATATATTTT
TRBJ2-3	.	.	TRBV4-1	CASSQDRRLQYF	TGCGCCAGCAGCCAAGATAGAAGGCTTCAGTATTTT
TRBJ2-7	.	.	TRBV29-1	CSVEPLKTQDFSYEQYF	TGCAGCGTTGAACCCCTAAAGACCCAGGACTTTTCCTACGAGCAGTACTTC
TRBJ2-7	.	.	TRBV12-3/TRBV12-4	CASSFRRGAYEQYF	TGTGCCAGCAGTTTCCGGCGGGGTGCCTACGAGCAGTACTTC
TRBJ2-3	TRBD2	.	TRBV28	CVSSSLAGGAADTQYF	TGTGTCAGCAGTTCATTAGCGGGGGGGGCTGCAGATACGCAGTATTTT
TRBJ2-7	TRBD2	.	TRBV12-3/TRBV12-4	CASSPSPGTSLYEQYF	TGTGCCAGCAGTCCCTCTCCCGGGACTAGCCTGTACGAGCAGTACTTC
TRBJ2-3	TRBD1	.	TRBV2	CAMLQGEFTDTQYF	TGTGCCATGCTACAGGGGGAATTCACAGATACGCAGTATTTT
TRBJ2-7	.	.	TRBV4-3	CASSQDLSASVSSYEQYF	TGCGCCAGCAGCCAAGATCTGAGTGCTAGCGTTAGCTCCTACGAGCAGTACTTC
TRBJ1-2	.	few	TRBV12-3/TRBV12-4	CASSLWGGAANYGYTF	TGTGCCAGCAGCTTGTGGGGCGGGGCAGCTAACTATGGCTACACCTTC
TRBJ2-7	.	few	TRBV10-3	CAISESEGLSSYEQYF	TGTGCCATCAGTGAGTCGGAGGGGTTGAGCTCCTACGAGCAGTACTTC
TRBJ1-1	.	.	TRBV20-1	CSARRGYTEAFF	TGCAGTGCTAGGAGAGGGTACACTGAAGCTTTCTTT
TRBJ2-7	TRBD2	.	TRBV29-1	CSVVSSGSSYNEQYF	TGCAGCGTTGTCTCTAGCGGGAGCTCCTACAATGAGCAGTACTTC
TRBJ2-7	.	once	TRBV5-6	CASSLDEGLVQYF	TGTGCCAGCAGCTTGGATGAGGGGCTCGTTCAGTACTTC
TRBJ2-7	.	once	TRBV20-1	CSARFRVNEQYF	TGCAGTGCTAGGTTCAGGGTCAATGAGCAGTACTTC
TRBJ2-7	.	.	TRBV6-2/TRBV6-3	CASTPDRLSYEQYF	TGTGCCAGCACCCCCGACAGGTTATCCTACGAGCAGTACTTC
TRBJ2-7	TRBD2	once	TRBV12-5	CASGRSGRPDEQYF	TGTGCTAGTGGACGAAGCGGGAGGCCCGACGAGCAGTACTTC
TRBJ2-7	.	.	TRBV29-1	CSVVHGNSYEQYF	TGCAGCGTTGTTCACGGGAACTCCTACGAGCAGTACTTC
TRBJ1-5	TRBD1	few	TRBV4-1	CASSQAGQGVNQPQHF	TGCGCCAGCAGCCAAGCAGGACAGGGTGTTAATCAGCCCCAGCATTTT
TRBJ1-3	.	.	TRBV11-2	CASSLDPDVGGNTIYF	TGTGCCAGCAGCTTAGATCCGGACGTTGGAGGAAACACCATATATTTT
TRBJ2-7	.	few	TRBV4-1	CASSQEGTSSYEQYF	TGCGCCAGCAGCCAAGAAGGGACAAGTTCCTACGAGCAGTACTTC
TRBJ1-2	TRBD1	few	TRBV29-1	CSVDQGARQGHYGYTF	TGCAGCGTTGATCAGGGCGCGCGACAGGGACACTATGGCTACACCTTC
TRBJ2-1	.	.	TRBV5-1	CASSGGAGVAYNEQFF	TGCGCCAGCAGCGGTGGGGCAGGGGTCGCCTACAATGAGCAGTTCTTC
TRBJ2-1	.	few	TRBV12-3/TRBV12-4	CASSLAPSVNGQFF	TGTGCCAGCAGTTTAGCTCCTAGCGTTAACGGGCAGTTCTTC
TRBJ2-1	.	once	TRBV4-1	CASSQESTWTAHYNEQFF	TGCGCCAGCAGCCAAGAGAGTACGTGGACAGCACATTACAATGAGCAGTTCTTC
TRBJ2-1	.	few	TRBV11-2	CASSLTGTRSSYNEQFF	TGTGCCAGCAGCTTAACCGGGACCCGTAGCTCCTACAATGAGCAGTTCTTC